This T cell receptor beta chain was captured by sequencing in a study of blood T cell repertoires in COVID-19. Across the study: The study drew acute and convalescent COVID-19 samples from the United States, Italy and Spain. The cDNA or gDNA used as material had been derived from T cells, B-cell-depleted T cells, or PBMCs.

In the source study's methods: The assay estimated nucleated cells by amplifying reference gene primers. Libraries were prepared by immunoSEQ multiplex PCR; TCRdb keeps only in-frame clonotypes and omits some of them. That table furnishes V, J and clone size, whereas the DNA furnished D and trimming. The repertoire holds 110,000 or so clones, with roughly 80% as singletons. The material sequenced was peripheral blood. The TCR was taken from a man aged 50 to 60 with acute or convalescent COVID-19.

CDR3 nucleotide sequence: TGCAGTGCTAGTTCCCACGGCGGCCTCCGGGGGTTGGGTATCACAGATACGCAGTATTTT. The encoded protein is CSASSHGGLRGLGITDTQYF. V usage is TRBV20-1 and J usage is TRBJ2-3; perhaps TRBD2 as D (6 bases). V gave up 3 bases and J gave up 2 bases, with 30 bases separating them. Germline CDR1 and CDR2: DFQATT and SNEGSKA (reference sequence). There are 20 residues in the CDR3.